The next 2 T cell receptor beta chains were all read from a single sample in a study of radiotherapy plus CTLA-4 blockade in lung cancer. TCRdb keeps only in-frame clones here, not all; method: immunoSEQ multiplex PCR. The sample lists 50,000 to 75,000 clones, approximately 77% seen once, with less than 5.5% in the top ten. The specimen was peripheral blood, collected from a patient treated with radiotherapy plus ipilimumab. The receptors shown here come from a human donor with non-small cell lung cancer who had a complete response to radiotherapy plus ipilimumab.

This clone appeared a single time. CDR3 region: CASSGQGTTDTQYF. CDR3 DNA: TGTGCCAGCAGCGGACAGGGGACCACAGATACGCAGTATTTT. The chain links TRBV2 to TRBJ2-3, with TRBD1 identical over 9 bases. Germline assignment: CDR1 SNHLY and CDR2 FYNNEI. CDR3 length: 14 residues. V lost 6 bases and J lost 2; bases outside the gene matches: 3.

CDR3 sequence: CASSLGTGLGKLFF. The CDR3 coding sequence is TGTGCCAGCAGCTTAGGAACAGGGTTGGGAAAACTGTTTTTT. V is TRBV7-2 and J is TRBJ1-4, with a weak D call TRBD1 (6 bases). V was shortened by 1 base and J by 10 bases, with 13 bases between the two germline ends. CDR3 size: 14 residues. CDR1 and CDR2 (germline): SGHTA, FQGNSA.